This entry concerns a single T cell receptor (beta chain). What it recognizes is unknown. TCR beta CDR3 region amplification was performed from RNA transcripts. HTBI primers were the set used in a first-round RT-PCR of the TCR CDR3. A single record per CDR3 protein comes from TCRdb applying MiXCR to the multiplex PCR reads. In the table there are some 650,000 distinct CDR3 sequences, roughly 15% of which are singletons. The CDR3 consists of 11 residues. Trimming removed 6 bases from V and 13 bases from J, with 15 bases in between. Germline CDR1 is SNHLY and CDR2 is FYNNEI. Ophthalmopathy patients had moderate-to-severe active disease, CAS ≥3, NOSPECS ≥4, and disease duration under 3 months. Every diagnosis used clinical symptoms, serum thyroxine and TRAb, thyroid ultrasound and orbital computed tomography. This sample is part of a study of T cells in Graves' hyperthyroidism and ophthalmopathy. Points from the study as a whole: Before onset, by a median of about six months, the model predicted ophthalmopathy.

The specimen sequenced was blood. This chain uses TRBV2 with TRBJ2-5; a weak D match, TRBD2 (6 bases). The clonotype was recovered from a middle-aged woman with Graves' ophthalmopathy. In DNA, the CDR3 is TGTGCCAGCAGAACGACTAGTTCTGCGTACTTC. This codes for CASRTTSSAYF.